This T cell receptor (beta chain) is from a study of blood T cell repertoires in COVID-19. Study context: Specimens from acute and convalescent COVID-19 originated in the United States, Italy and Spain.

In the study's own analysis: Nucleated cell counts were estimated from reference gene primer amplification. TCRdb keeps only in-frame clones here, not all; method: immunoSEQ multiplex PCR. From that table come the V and J calls and clone size; the DNA was used to work out D and trimming. Found here are about 270,000 clones, 80% to 95% of them singletons; the top ten hold roughly 2.8%. The ends were cut back, 0 bases at V and 5 bases at J, with 10 bases in the middle. This CDR3 has 14 amino acids. Germline CDR1 is WNHNN and CDR2 is SYGVQD (reference sequence). The sequence derives from a man aged 40-49 years who had been exposed to COVID-19. Sequenced: PBMCs or T cells enriched from blood (not recorded which). The chain combines TRBV10-1 with TRBJ2-5, with D maybe TRBD1 (5 bases). The CDR3: CASSESGRDETQYF. CDR3 DNA: TGCGCCAGCAGTGAGTCTGGCAGGGATGAGACCCAGTACTTC.